Each of the 3 T cell receptor beta chains below was sequenced from the same sample in a study of response to subunit inactivated influenza vaccine. TCRdb processed the RT-PCR reads anew with MiXCR; each CDR3 protein has one entry. The data contain more than 550,000 distinct CDR3 sequences, approximately 10% of them seen just once; the ten biggest clones take up approximately 11%. These sequences were also reported in another study, on T cells expressing NK-cell markers. That source adds: What made the TCR beta cDNA was 5'RACE template switching with UMIs.

The source material was PBMCs from blood, sampled on the day of vaccination. The receptors were gathered from a man over 45 who received an inactivated influenza vaccine.

Ten or more counts support this clonotype. The chain has TRBV18 and TRBJ2-2; D gene ambiguous. The CDR3 consists of 13 residues. The V and J ends lost 8 bases and 1 base respectively, with 8 bases between them. Germline V gene lookup returns CDR1 KGHSH and CDR2 LQKENI. For the CDR3, the DNA is TGTGCCAGCAGCCCTCTGAACACCGGGGAGCTGTTTTTT. It encodes CASSPLNTGELFF.

This sequence joins TRBV7-2 and TRBJ1-5; D remains ambiguous. Per the germline V gene, CDR1 is SGHTA and CDR2 is FQGNSA. V lost 4 bases and J 11 bases, leaving 12 bases between the germline ends. This CDR3 contains 12 residues. In DNA form, the CDR3 reads TGTGCCAGCAGCTCCCCCGGGGTGACCCAGCATTTT. It yields the protein CASSSPGVTQHF.

This rearrangement joins TRBV28 to TRBJ2-1, with 8 bases aligning to TRBD2. The germline V gene has CDR1 MDHEN and CDR2 SYDVKM. V trimming: 3 bases; J trimming: 3 bases; junction bases outside the gene matches: 16. The CDR3 runs 19 residues. The CDR3 loop is CASSLGLGGGRTNYNEQFF. The CDR3 nucleotides read TGTGCCAGCAGTTTGGGGCTGGGCGGGGGGCGAACCAACTACAATGAGCAGTTCTTC.